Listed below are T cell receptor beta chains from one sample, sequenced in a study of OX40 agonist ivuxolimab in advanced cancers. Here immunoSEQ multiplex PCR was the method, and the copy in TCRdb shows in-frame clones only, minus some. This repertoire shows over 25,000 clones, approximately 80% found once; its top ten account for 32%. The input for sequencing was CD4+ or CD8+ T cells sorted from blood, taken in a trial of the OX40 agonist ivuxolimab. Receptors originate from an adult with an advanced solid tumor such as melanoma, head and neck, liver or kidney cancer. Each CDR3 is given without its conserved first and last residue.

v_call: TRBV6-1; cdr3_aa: ASSSRRGWEKLF
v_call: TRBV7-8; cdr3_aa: ASSFGQGNEKLF
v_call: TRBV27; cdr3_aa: ASSLNRGGEQF
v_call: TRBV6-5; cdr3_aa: ASGVAEAF
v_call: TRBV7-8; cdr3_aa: ATGVGNEQF
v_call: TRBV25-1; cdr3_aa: ASSEYGGPRSDTQY
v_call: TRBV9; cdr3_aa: ASSDSGVTYNEQF
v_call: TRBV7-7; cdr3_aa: ASSLGEEGFEQY
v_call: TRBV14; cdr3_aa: ASSHTGGTRSYNEQF
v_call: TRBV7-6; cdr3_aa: ASTQGGVDTEAF
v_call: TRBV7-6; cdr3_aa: ASSLDAGGTEAF
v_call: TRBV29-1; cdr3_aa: SVDSGQVDPEQY
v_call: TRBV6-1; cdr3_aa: ASSEWSGYSNQPQH
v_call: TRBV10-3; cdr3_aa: AISMERYGSYNEQF
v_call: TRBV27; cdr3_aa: ASSLVRGRGTEAF
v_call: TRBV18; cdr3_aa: ASSPRVSGGQNNEQF
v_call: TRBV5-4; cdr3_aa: ASSLGGIEAF